One sample yielded the 6 T cell receptor beta chains listed below, sequenced in a study of identical twins. TCRdb called the 5' RACE reads again in MiXCR, with one record for every CDR3 protein. The table lists 400,000 to 550,000 distinct CDR3 sequences, approximately 25% of them singletons, with roughly 3% in the top ten. This sample was also put to use in a study of T cells expressing NK-cell markers.

The material sequenced was CD4+ T cells sorted from blood. All receptors derive from a woman aged 18-35 years in good health.

The rearrangement uses TRBV3-1 and TRBJ2-1, with 7 bases that match TRBD2. V lost 0 bases to trimming and J lost 4 bases; unmatched junction nucleotides: 9. This CDR3 has 17 residues. From germline, CDR1 is LGHDT and CDR2 YNNKEL (reference sequence). The CDR3 DNA is TGTGCCAGCAGCCAAGAAGGTTTGGCTAGCGGTTACAATGAGCAGTTCTTC. Its protein product is CASSQEGLASGYNEQFF.

V usage is TRBV29-1 and J usage is TRBJ1-1, with D unclear. The CDR3 spans 13 residues. Germline assignment: CDR1 SQVTM and CDR2 ANQGSEA. V shed 7 bases and J shed 0 bases, with 12 bases lying between them. Here the CDR3 reads CSEKDGLNTEAFF. The CDR3 DNA sequence: TGCAGCGAGAAGGACGGATTGAACACTGAAGCTTTCTTT.

This chain connects TRBV11-2 to TRBJ2-1, with TRBD2 matching 12 bases. The CDR3 totals 18 residues. Trimming took 6 bases from V and 0 from J; bases not matched to a gene: 9. The germline V gene encodes CDR1 SGHAT and CDR2 FQNNGV. As DNA, the CDR3 is TGTGCCAGCAGAGGAGGGACTAGCGGGCAGAGCTCCTACAATGAGCAGTTCTTC. It yields the protein CASRGGTSGQSSYNEQFF.

This clonotype was seen a handful of times. This chain connects TRBV29-1 to TRBJ2-2; D unclear. V was trimmed by 5 bases and J by 0 bases, leaving 7 bases between them. Germline lookup yields CDR1 SQVTM and CDR2 ANQGSEA. The CDR3 has 13 amino acids. The CDR3 coding sequence is TGCAGCGTTAGACGGTCGAACACCGGGGAGCTGTTTTTT. The encoded protein is CSVRRSNTGELFF.

V usage is TRBV12-3 or TRBV12-4 and J usage is TRBJ2-3; TRBD2 aligns across 11 bases. There are 15 residues in the CDR3. J lost 6 bases, V lost 7 bases, and 9 bases had no gene match. The CDR3 coding sequence is TGTGCCAGCACCGTAGCGGGAGGGCGTGGGGATACGCAGTATTTT. Residues: CASTVAGGRGDTQYF.

CDR3 sequence: CASSYSQLNEQFF. Here the CDR3 DNA reads TGTGCCAGCAGTTACTCTCAACTCAATGAGCAGTTCTTC. J is TRBJ2-1 and V is TRBV6-2 or TRBV6-3, with D uncertain. V was clipped by 0 bases and J by 6 bases, with 6 bases between them. The CDR3 loop spans 13 amino acids. CDR1 MNHEY and CDR2 SVGEGT come from the germline V gene.